Included here is one T cell receptor (beta chain) sequence, with context. This sample was included in a study of blood T cell repertoires in COVID-19. Overall study: Specimens from acute and convalescent COVID-19 originated in the United States, Italy and Spain.

V shed 4 bases and J shed 3 bases, with 7 bases lying between them. There are 12 residues in the CDR3. Produced via immunoSEQ multiplex PCR; TCRdb's table is partial and in-frame only. In the table there are under 140,000 clones, more than 75% of which are singletons. This receptor was taken from a woman between 45 and 65 years old with acute or convalescent COVID-19. V is TRBV12-3 or TRBV12-4 and J is TRBJ2-7; D is uncertain. Material: peripheral blood. The chain's CDR3 is CASSSPLYEQYF. For the CDR3, the DNA is TGTGCCAGCAGTTCCCCCCTCTACGAGCAGTACTTC.